The 26 T cell receptor beta chains below were found in one sample sequenced in a study of T-cell reconstitution after alpha-beta-depleted transplantation in children. Unique molecular identifiers were built into the TCRbeta library. TCRdb itself ran the PCR reads through MiXCR, one entry per CDR3 protein. The data show approximately 630,000 distinct CDR3 sequences, over 10% seen once. The input for sequencing was PBMCs, taken before TCRalphabeta/CD19-depleted stem cell transplant. The receptors come from a girl aged 2 to 10 with congenital amegakaryocytic thrombocytopenia, due to receive a stem cell transplant.

This clonotype was counted at least ten times. The chain is built from TRBV12-3 or TRBV12-4 and TRBJ1-5, with a possible D match to TRBD1 (5 bases). CDR3 length: 15 residues. Trimming left V 5 bases short and J 1 base short, with 12 bases between. Here the CDR3 reads CASSITQGSNQPQHF. CDR3 DNA sequence: TGTGCCAGCAGTATCACTCAGGGCAGCAATCAGCCCCAGCATTTT.

This clonotype has at least ten counts. The CDR3 spells CASRQGIGATNEQFF. CDR3 in DNA: TGCGCCAGCAGACAGGGGATAGGCGCGACCAATGAGCAGTTCTTC. The chain recombines TRBV5-1 with TRBJ2-1, with TRBD1 matching 7 bases. The germline gives CDR1 SGHRS, CDR2 YFSETQ. The V gene end was trimmed by 5 bases and the J gene end by 6 bases; junction bases not matched to a gene: 11. The CDR3 is made up of 15 amino acids.

V is TRBV20-1 and J is TRBJ2-1; D assignment may be TRBD1 or TRBD2 (7 bases each). Trimming removed 6 bases from V and 3 bases from J, with 21 bases in between. The germline CDR1 and CDR2 sequences are DFQATT and SNEGSKA (reference sequence). This CDR3 spans 16 amino acids. The CDR3 is CSAPEGAGALYNEQFF. CDR3 in DNA: TGCAGTGCCCCCGAGGGGGCGGGAGCCCTCTACAATGAGCAGTTCTTC.

A few counts support this clonotype. The J gene is TRBJ2-1, the V gene TRBV18, with TRBD2 matching 10 bases. V shed 1 base and J 0 bases; nucleotides not matched to a gene: 6. CDR3 length: 18 residues. CDR1 KGHSH and CDR2 LQKENI come from the germline V gene. CDR3 sequence: CASSPRFSGRSSYNEQFF. For the CDR3, the DNA is TGTGCCAGCTCACCACGGTTTAGCGGGAGGAGCTCCTACAATGAGCAGTTCTTC.

Ten or more counts support this clonotype. The chain joins TRBV20-1 to TRBJ1-5; no reliable D call. Trimming took 7 bases from V and 3 from J, leaving 19 bases between them. The CDR3 length is 15 residues. Looked up from germline, CDR1 is DFQATT and CDR2 is SNEGSKA (reference sequence). The CDR3, as DNA: TGCAGTGTTCAAAGGCCCCCCCGGGACAATCAGCCCCAGCATTTT. Residues: CSVQRPPRDNQPQHF.

The chain recombines TRBV27 with TRBJ2-1; 8 nucleotides agree with TRBD2. This CDR3 is 14 amino acids long. Germline V gene sequence: CDR1 MNHEY, CDR2 SMNVEV (reference sequence). Trimming at V came to 8 bases and at J to 5 bases, leaving 8 bases not matched to a gene. The CDR3 sequence: CASSQLAENNEQFF. The CDR3 DNA is TGTGCCAGCTCCCAACTAGCGGAAAACAATGAGCAGTTCTTC.

This clonotype was seen repeatedly, ten times or more. The V gene is TRBV7-3, the J gene TRBJ2-3; tentatively, D is TRBD2 (6 bases). CDR1 is SGHTA and CDR2 is FQGTGA in the germline V gene. This CDR3 is built from 15 residues. Between the trimmed V and J ends, which lost 0 bases and 7 bases, there was a span of 14 bases. For the CDR3, the DNA is TGTGCCAGCAGCTTAACAATCGCGGGATTAAATACGCAGTATTTT. This encodes CASSLTIAGLNTQYF.

This clonotype was observed many times. The chain links TRBV9 to TRBJ2-3; 7 bases line up with TRBD1. Germline CDR1 is SGDLS and CDR2 is YYNGEE. V was clipped by 3 bases and J by 5 bases; unmatched bases: 15. The length of the CDR3 is 17 residues. DNA for the CDR3: TGTGCCAGCAGCGCCCGTGAGGGGGCGGCTGGGAGAGATACGCAGTATTTT. Protein: CASSAREGAAGRDTQYF.

The V gene is TRBV20-1, the J gene TRBJ2-3; TRBD2 matches at 10 bases. The germline V gene encodes CDR1 DFQATT and CDR2 SNEGSKA (reference sequence). Unmatched junction bases numbered 6, after V lost 5 bases and J lost 4 bases. The length of the CDR3 is 14 residues. The CDR3 spells CSAQAGGLPDTQYF. The CDR3 nucleotides read TGCAGTGCTCAAGCGGGAGGGCTCCCAGATACGCAGTATTTT.

This clonotype was recorded at least ten times. V and J are TRBV20-1 and TRBJ2-7, with 7 bases that match TRBD2. Trimming at V came to 3 bases and at J to 2 bases, leaving 10 bases not matched to a gene. Germline V gene data show CDR1 as DFQATT and CDR2 as SNEGSKA (reference sequence). The CDR3 has 15 amino acids. Written as DNA, the CDR3 is TGCAGTGCTAGTTTCTCCCGGACTAGGGCCTACGAGCAGTACTTC. Protein sequence: CSASFSRTRAYEQYF.

The rearrangement links TRBV5-1 to TRBJ2-2; no firm D call. Germline CDR1 is SGHRS and CDR2 is YFSETQ. The CDR3 has 16 residues. V shed 2 bases and J shed 6 bases, with 17 bases lying between them. The CDR3 nucleotides are TGCGCCAGCAGCTTAGCGACCGGGCCAATCGCCGGGGAGCTGTTTTTT. Its protein product is CASSLATGPIAGELFF.

This clonotype was observed a handful of times. CDR3 nucleotides: TGCAGTGCTAGTCAACTAGGAGCCGCCGGGACTAGATTCACAGATACGCAGTATTTT. Translated, it gives CSASQLGAAGTRFTDTQYF. The V and J genes are TRBV20-1 and TRBJ2-3; 8 bases align to TRBD2. The germline V gene has CDR1 DFQATT and CDR2 SNEGSKA (reference sequence). The junction had 19 bases not matched to a gene; V was cut back by 3 bases and J by 2 bases. There are 19 residues in the CDR3.

This clonotype was seen a handful of times. V and J are TRBV12-3 or TRBV12-4 and TRBJ2-3; possibly TRBD1 or TRBD2 for D (5 bases each). The CDR3 is made up of 11 amino acids. V was pared by 7 bases and J by 8 bases, with 10 bases between. The CDR3 nucleotides are TGTGCCAGCATCTTGGGGGTTACGCAGTATTTT. It specifies CASILGVTQYF.

This clonotype turned up a few times. The V and J genes are TRBV3-1 and TRBJ2-7; D is unclear. Trimming took off 0 bases at V and 2 bases at J, with 11 bases between the two ends. Per the germline V gene, CDR1 is LGHDT and CDR2 is YNNKEL (reference sequence). This CDR3 comprises 15 residues. CDR3 region: CASSQDIYRPYEQYF. DNA of the CDR3: TGTGCCAGCAGCCAAGATATTTACAGACCCTACGAGCAGTACTTC.

This clonotype came up many times. The chain joins TRBV12-3 or TRBV12-4 to TRBJ2-1; 7 nucleotides agree with TRBD1. The CDR3 sequence is 14 residues long. V lost 7 bases and J lost 2; bases outside the gene matches: 5. The CDR3 reads CASTPDRTYNEQFF. CDR3 bases: TGTGCCAGCACCCCGGACAGGACCTACAATGAGCAGTTCTTC.

Points on this clonotype: A much more abundant neighbour one base away suggests this may be a read error. The chain is built from TRBV20-1 and TRBJ1-3; D is perhaps TRBD1 (5 bases). The CDR3 covers 13 residues. The V gene lost 8 bases and the J gene lost 6 bases, with 17 bases spanning the gap. The germline V gene has CDR1 DFQATT and CDR2 SNEGSKA (reference sequence). The CDR3 protein is CSTLTPRENTIYF. CDR3 bases: TGCAGTACCCTTACACCCAGGGAAAACACCATATATTTT.

Many counts were recorded for this clonotype. The chain links TRBV11-2 to TRBJ2-7, with D unresolved. Germline-derived CDR1 and CDR2 are SGHAT and FQNNGV. V lost 1 base to trimming and J lost 6 bases, with 13 bases between them. The CDR3 has 14 residues. The CDR3 sequence: CASSLAQLVGEQYF. In nucleotides, the CDR3 is TGTGCCAGCAGCTTAGCTCAGCTTGTCGGCGAGCAGTACTTC.

The chain is built from TRBV7-8 and TRBJ1-2, with a possible D match to TRBD1 (6 bases). Germline CDR1 is SGHVS and CDR2 is FQNEAQ. This CDR3 has 14 amino acids. V dropped 5 bases and J dropped 3 bases, with 13 bases sitting between them. CDR3 sequence: CASSTTTGYYGYTF. The CDR3 coding sequence is TGTGCCAGCAGCACCACTACAGGGTACTATGGCTACACCTTC.

At least ten counts were recorded for this clonotype. CDR3 coding DNA: TGCAGTGCTAGAGACCCCAGGTTAGCCCTTACAAGATACAATGAGCAGTTCTTC. Residues: CSARDPRLALTRYNEQFF. This chain uses TRBV20-1 with TRBJ2-1; D not resolved. The CDR3 loop spans 18 amino acids. V lost 0 bases and J 4 bases, leaving 22 bases between the germline ends. CDR1 DFQATT and CDR2 SNEGSKA come from the germline V gene (reference sequence).

This clonotype was found a few times. The rearrangement uses TRBV25-1 and TRBJ1-1, with TRBD1 as a possible D gene (5 bases). The CDR3 covers 15 residues. V lost 2 bases and J lost 4, with 14 bases in between. The V gene's germline CDR1 is MGHDK and CDR2 SYGVNS. The CDR3 reads CASSEAQGGGTEAFF. CDR3 DNA sequence: TGTGCCAGCAGTGAAGCCCAGGGTGGGGGCACTGAAGCTTTCTTT.

At least ten counts were recorded for this clonotype. The chain joins TRBV3-1 to TRBJ2-7, with D possibly being TRBD1 (7 bases). This CDR3 is built from 16 residues. Germline lookup yields CDR1 LGHDT and CDR2 YNNKEL (reference sequence). Trimming took off 3 bases at V and 2 bases at J, with 17 bases between the two ends. The CDR3 here is CASSHQTGRSPYEQYF. The CDR3 nucleotides read TGTGCCAGCAGCCATCAGACAGGGAGGAGCCCCTACGAGCAGTACTTC.

The chain couples TRBV18 to TRBJ2-1, with TRBD2 identical over 12 bases. Trimming cost V 6 bases and J 7 bases; bases outside gene matches: 13. Germline CDR1 KGHSH, CDR2 LQKENI. The CDR3 is made up of 17 amino acids. In DNA, the CDR3 is TGTGCCAGCTCCCCTCCCCCGACTAGCGGGAGCAGAAATGAGCAGTTCTTC. Translated, it gives CASSPPPTSGSRNEQFF.

This clonotype was seen a few times. V is TRBV7-7 and J is TRBJ2-4; D perhaps matches TRBD2 (5 bases). Trimming removed 2 bases from V and 0 bases from J, with 17 bases in between. The CDR3 sequence is 18 residues long. CDR1 is SSHAT and CDR2 is FNYEAQ in the germline V gene (reference sequence). CDR3 coding DNA: TGTGCCAGCAGCTTAAGTGTGAGGACTTCCTTAGCCAAAAACATTCAGTACTTC. Residues: CASSLSVRTSLAKNIQYF.

About this clonotype: Just one base apart from a much larger clone, this may be a read error. The V call is TRBV12-3 or TRBV12-4, the J call TRBJ2-2; D call uncertain. The CDR3 covers 15 residues. Trimming left V 4 bases short and J 3 bases short, with 12 bases between. The CDR3 sequence is CASSSNSLDTGELFF. The CDR3 DNA reads TGTGCCAGCAGTTCGAATTCCCTGGACACCGGGGAGCTGTTTTTT.

This clonotype showed up many times. This rearrangement joins TRBV20-1 to TRBJ2-1; TRBD2 agrees at 10 bases. J gave up 2 bases and V 1 base, and 2 bases lay outside the gene matches. Germline-derived CDR1 and CDR2 are DFQATT and SNEGSKA (reference sequence). The CDR3 contains 15 residues. The CDR3 DNA reads as TGCAGTGCTAGAGGACTAGCGGGTCCCTACAATGAGCAGTTCTTC. Its translation: CSARGLAGPYNEQFF.

This clonotype was seen many times. V usage is TRBV11-2 and J usage is TRBJ2-1, with 10 bases that match TRBD2. Germline V lookup: CDR1 SGHAT, CDR2 FQNNGV. This CDR3 comprises 14 residues. V lost 5 bases to trimming and J lost 6 bases; unmatched junction nucleotides: 4. CDR3 nucleotides: TGTGCCAGCAGCAATAGCGGGAGGAGCAATGAGCAGTTCTTC. It yields the protein CASSNSGRSNEQFF.